One sample yielded the 25 T cell receptor beta chains listed below, sequenced in a study of control samples from healthy donors and cancer patients. The table came from immunoSEQ multiplex PCR; TCRdb's copy has only in-frame clones and leaves some out. The sample includes some 130,000 clones, roughly 92% seen only once; the top ten take 4.5% to 7%. The sequencing sample was made of blood. These TCRs come from a man younger than 35 in good health.

The rearrangement uses TRBV28 and TRBJ2-7; 8 bases are shared with TRBD2. This CDR3 is 14 amino acids long. Germline values: CDR1 MDHEN, CDR2 SYDVKM. The V and J ends lost 5 bases and 7 bases, in that order; junction bases with no gene match: 10. CDR3 region: CASSLLAGKLEQYF. CDR3 bases: TGTGCCAGCAGTCTCTTAGCGGGGAAGCTGGAGCAGTACTTC. The whole variable domain, filled in from reference TRBV28 and TRBJ2-7, reads DVKVTQSSRYLVKRTGEKVFLECVQDMDHENMFWYRQDPGLGLRLIYFSYDVKMKEKGDIPEGYSVSREKKERFSLILESASTNQTSMYLCASSLLAGKLEQYFGPGTRLTVT.

This chain connects TRBV7-2 to TRBJ2-3; 8 nucleotides line up with TRBD2. Germline V gives CDR1 SGHTA, CDR2 FQGNSA. With 5 bases clipped from V and 2 bases from J, the junction kept 6 bases outside the gene matches. The CDR3 contains 15 residues. CDR3: CASSTRTSYTDTQYF. Written as DNA, the CDR3 is TGTGCCAGCAGCACGAGGACTAGCTACACAGATACGCAGTATTTT.

V gene TRBV18 combines with J gene TRBJ1-4, with D possibly being TRBD1 (5 bases). The germline CDR1 and CDR2 sequences are KGHSH and LQKENI. The CDR3 is 14 amino acids. Trimming removed 4 bases from V and 4 bases from J, with 10 bases in between. Here the CDR3 reads CASSRDALNEKLFF. In nucleotides, the CDR3 is TGTGCCAGCTCACGGGACGCGCTTAATGAAAAACTGTTTTTT. Based on the CDR3 plus reference TRBV18 and TRBJ1-4, the full variable domain is NAGVMQNPRHLVRRRGQEARLRCSPMKGHSHVYWYRQLPEEGLKFMVYLQKENIIDESGMPKERFSAEFPKEGPSILRIQQVVRGDSAAYFCASSRDALNEKLFFGSGTQLSVL.

V usage is TRBV19 and J usage is TRBJ1-2; possibly TRBD1 for D (5 bases). CDR3 length: 14 amino acids. V was shortened by 7 bases and J by 4 bases, with 16 bases between the two germline ends. Germline CDR1 LNHDA, CDR2 SQIVND (reference sequence). The CDR3 DNA is TGTGCCAGTACTGTATGGACTCAGGGCTATGGCTACACCTTC. The encoded protein is CASTVWTQGYGYTF.

The chain joins TRBV30 to TRBJ1-6; tentative D call: TRBD1 (5 bases). Germline values: CDR1 GTSNPN, CDR2 SVGIG (reference sequence). The CDR3 covers 14 residues. The V end lost 1 base, the J end lost 8 bases, and 12 bases lay between the germline ends. CDR3: CAWSGGVTDSPLHF. In DNA, the CDR3 is TGTGCCTGGAGTGGAGGGGTGACAGATTCACCCCTCCACTTT. Drawing the rest from reference TRBV30 and TRBJ1-6, the complete variable domain is SQTIHQWPATLVQPVGSPLSLECTVEGTSNPNLYWYRQAAGRGLQLLFYSVGIGQISSEVPQNLSASRPQDRQFILSSKKLLLSDSGFYLCAWSGGVTDSPLHFGNGTRLTVT.

The chain links TRBV18 to TRBJ1-3; D gene uncertain. The CDR3 consists of 16 residues. From germline, CDR1 is KGHSH and CDR2 LQKENI. V lost 2 bases and J lost 0, with 11 bases in between. CDR3 amino acids: CASSPKTVNSGNTIYF. CDR3 sequence (DNA): TGTGCCAGCTCACCAAAGACCGTAAACTCTGGAAACACCATATATTTT.

The J gene is TRBJ2-7, the V gene TRBV5-1; 9 bases agree with TRBD1. Germline assignment: CDR1 SGHRS and CDR2 YFSETQ. The CDR3 loop spans 14 amino acids. The ends lost 5 bases at V and 0 bases at J; junction bases unmatched: 3. The CDR3 bases are TGCGCCAGCAGTCGGACAGGGGACTCCTACGAGCAGTACTTC. It codes for CASSRTGDSYEQYF. The variable domain in full, with the rest retrieved from reference TRBV5-1 and TRBJ2-7, is KAGVTQTPRYLIKTRGQQVTLSCSPISGHRSVSWYQQTPGQGLQFLFEYFSETQRNKGNFPGRFSGRQFSNSRSEMNVSTLELGDSALYLCASSRTGDSYEQYFGPGTRLTVT.

Notes on this clone: The sample carries other DNA sequences with the same CDR3. The chain carries TRBV5-6 and TRBJ2-1, with TRBD1 as a possible D gene (6 bases). Trimming cost V 4 bases and J 1 base, with 18 bases left between them. The CDR3 sequence is 17 residues long. Germline V CDR1 and CDR2: SGHDT, YYEEEE. CDR3 bases: TGTGCCAGCAGCGGGCAAACAGGGCCAGAGTCCTACAATGAGCAGTTCTTC. Protein: CASSGQTGPESYNEQFF.

The V call is TRBV29-1, the J call TRBJ1-1; 7 bases are shared with TRBD1. The CDR3 extends over 13 amino acids. The germline V gene encodes CDR1 SQVTM and CDR2 ANQGSEA. Trimming removed 7 bases from V and 5 bases from J; junction bases left unmatched: 10. CDR3 sequence: CSAATGMRTEAFF. DNA for the CDR3: TGCAGCGCCGCGACAGGGATGAGAACTGAAGCTTTCTTT.

The V gene is TRBV4-1, the J gene TRBJ2-3; D tentatively reads TRBD1 or TRBD2 (5 bases each). Per the germline V gene, CDR1 is MGHRA and CDR2 is YSYEKL. Trimming pared 3 bases from V and 3 bases from J, leaving 10 bases between. The CDR3 is 14 residues long. The CDR3 DNA reads as TGCGCCAGCAGCCACGGGGCTGGGACAGATACGCAGTATTTT. It translates to CASSHGAGTDTQYF.

V gene TRBV5-1 combines with J gene TRBJ2-2; tentative D call: TRBD2 (7 bases). V was pared by 0 bases and J by 3 bases, with 12 bases between. The germline V gene encodes CDR1 SGHRS and CDR2 YFSETQ. The CDR3 length is 16 residues. CDR3 amino acids: CASSLDRGAYTGELFF. The CDR3 DNA reads as TGCGCCAGCAGCTTGGATCGGGGGGCCTACACCGGGGAGCTGTTTTTT. Looking up the rest from reference TRBV5-1 and TRBJ2-2 gives the full variable domain: KAGVTQTPRYLIKTRGQQVTLSCSPISGHRSVSWYQQTPGQGLQFLFEYFSETQRNKGNFPGRFSGRQFSNSRSEMNVSTLELGDSALYLCASSLDRGAYTGELFFGEGSRLTVL.

The CDR3 bases are TGTGCCAGCAGCTGGAGAGCGGAGCACACAGATACGCAGTATTTT. Protein: CASSWRAEHTDTQYF. The rearrangement uses TRBV7-2 and TRBJ2-3, with D maybe TRBD2 (5 bases). The CDR3 length is 15 residues. V lost 4 bases, J lost 2 bases, and 13 bases lay in between. The germline gives CDR1 SGHTA, CDR2 FQGNSA.

V usage is TRBV6-5 and J usage is TRBJ2-7, with D hard to call. This CDR3 is built from 14 residues. Trimming stripped 6 bases from V and 3 bases from J, with 15 bases between. Germline V gene lookup returns CDR1 MNHEY and CDR2 SVGAGI. The CDR3 loop reads CASRAEQANYEQYF. The DNA of the CDR3 is TGTGCCAGCAGGGCGGAGCAGGCAAACTACGAGCAGTACTTC.

CDR3 sequence (DNA): TGTGCCAGCAGCCCCGCAGGGGGCCGGAACATTCAGTACTTC. Protein sequence: CASSPAGGRNIQYF. The rearrangement links TRBV5-4 to TRBJ2-4, with TRBD1 identical over 8 bases. V shed 4 bases, J shed 7 bases, and the junction held 7 bases outside the gene matches. Germline CDR1 is SGHNT and CDR2 is YYREEE (reference sequence). The CDR3 runs to 14 residues.

V and J are TRBV18 and TRBJ1-2, with TRBD1 identical over 8 bases. There are 13 residues in the CDR3. CDR1 KGHSH and CDR2 LQKENI come from the germline V gene. Germline trimming cut 6 bases from V and 5 bases from J; bases unmatched to any gene: 5. This CDR3 reads CASSPDRAYGYTF. The CDR3, as DNA: TGTGCCAGCTCCCCGGACAGGGCGTATGGCTACACCTTC.

V usage is TRBV5-1 and J usage is TRBJ2-7, with 9 bases matching TRBD1. This CDR3 contains 14 residues. The V gene's germline CDR1 is SGHRS and CDR2 YFSETQ. Trimming cost V 2 bases and J 6 bases; bases outside gene matches: 6. In DNA, the CDR3 is TGCGCCAGCAGCTTTACTACAGGGGGCGGCGAGCAGTACTTC. Amino acids: CASSFTTGGGEQYF.

This clone was counted between two and nine times. V gene TRBV7-9 combines with J gene TRBJ1-6; the D is unclear. CDR1 is SEHNR and CDR2 is FQNEAQ in the germline V gene (reference sequence). Trimming stripped 0 bases from V and 7 bases from J, with 19 bases between. The CDR3 is 18 amino acids. The CDR3 bases are TGTGCCAGCAGCTTAGCGAACCCCCGAGGGCCATTCAATTCACCCCTCCACTTT. Its protein is CASSLANPRGPFNSPLHF.

The chain is built from TRBV29-1 and TRBJ2-7; D is perhaps TRBD1 (5 bases). Germline CDR1 reads SQVTM; CDR2 reads ANQGSEA. The V gene lost 6 bases and the J gene lost 6 bases, with 12 bases spanning the gap. This CDR3 region has 11 residues. CDR3 sequence (DNA): TGCAGCGTGGACACTTCTTCCGAGCAGTACTTC. It encodes CSVDTSSEQYF.

The genes are TRBV4-1 and TRBJ2-5, with TRBD2 matching over 15 bases. The J segment lost 5 bases and the V segment lost 4 bases, leaving 2 bases of the junction unmatched. The CDR3 is made up of 15 amino acids. Germline V gene sequence: CDR1 MGHRA, CDR2 YSYEKL. CDR3 bases: TGCGCCAGCAGCCCCGGGACTAGCGGGGGGGAGACCCAGTACTTC. Protein: CASSPGTSGGETQYF.

The V and J genes are TRBV7-3 and TRBJ2-2, with unresolved D. CDR3 size: 12 residues. Trimming took 4 bases from V and 7 from J, leaving 7 bases between them. The germline V gene has CDR1 SGHTA and CDR2 FQGTGA. The CDR3 sequence: CASSSGRGELFF. The CDR3 nucleotides are TGTGCCAGCAGCTCTGGGCGCGGGGAGCTGTTTTTT.

The chain uses TRBV15 and TRBJ1-2; a possible D gene is TRBD1 (5 bases). The germline CDR1 and CDR2 sequences are LNHNV and YYDKDF (reference sequence). The V end was cut by 0 bases, the J end by 4 bases, with 9 bases between. This CDR3 spans 14 amino acids. The CDR3 nucleotides read TGTGCCACCAGCAGAGATCGCACAGGCTATGGCTACACCTTC. Amino acids: CATSRDRTGYGYTF.

The chain joins TRBV20-1 to TRBJ2-5; D not resolved. Per germline, CDR1 DFQATT and CDR2 SNEGSKA (reference sequence). The CDR3 totals 11 residues. The V end lost 0 bases, the J end lost 11 bases, and 10 bases lay between the germline ends. The CDR3 reads CSARDRVGQYF. CDR3 sequence (DNA): TGCAGTGCTAGAGATAGAGTAGGGCAGTACTTC.

This chain uses TRBV5-1 with TRBJ1-6, with D hard to call. V lost 1 base and J 5 bases, leaving 7 bases between the germline ends. Germline CDR1 reads SGHRS; CDR2 reads YFSETQ. The CDR3 sequence is 14 residues long. CDR3 sequence reads: CASSLYSHNSPLHF. CDR3 DNA: TGCGCCAGCAGCTTGTACAGTCATAATTCACCCCTCCACTTT.

The J gene is TRBJ2-7, the V gene TRBV30, with 11 bases lining up with TRBD1. CDR3 length equals 17 residues. The germline V gene has CDR1 GTSNPN and CDR2 SVGIG (reference sequence). The J segment lost 2 bases and the V segment lost 1 base, leaving 10 bases of the junction unmatched. This CDR3 reads CAWSAGTGGWFTYEQYF. Written as DNA, the CDR3 is TGTGCCTGGAGTGCAGGGACAGGGGGATGGTTTACCTACGAGCAGTACTTC.

This clone appeared once. The chain links TRBV6-5 to TRBJ1-6; the D is unclear. The ends were cut back, 6 bases at V and 10 bases at J, with 13 bases in the middle. CDR1 is MNHEY, CDR2 SVGAGI, per germline. The CDR3 extends over 13 amino acids. For the CDR3, the DNA is TGTGCCAGCAGAATCCTCGGGGAGTCACCCCTCCACTTT. It translates to CASRILGESPLHF.